This entry concerns a single T cell receptor beta chain. Study processing details: Amplification of reference gene primers was used by the study to estimate nucleated cell counts. Here immunoSEQ multiplex PCR was the method, and the copy in TCRdb shows in-frame clones only, minus some. V, J and clone size derive from that table, while D and trimming were established from the DNA sequence. Among 400,000 to 450,000 clones listed, approximately 90% were seen once. This specimen comes from a study of blood T cell repertoires in COVID-19. Study-wide background: Both acute and convalescent COVID-19 samples were obtained from the United States, Italy and Spain. PBMCs, B-cell-depleted T cells, or T cells were the source of the cDNA or gDNA that made up the material.

Trimming left V 3 bases short and J 5 bases short, with 12 bases between. The CDR3 consists of 14 residues. Germline V gives CDR1 KGHDR, CDR2 SFDVKD. The rearrangement uses TRBV24-1 and TRBJ2-5, with D perhaps matching TRBD1 (6 bases). What was sequenced was PBMCs or T cells enriched from blood (not recorded which). This TCR was recovered from a man younger than 40 who had recovered from COVID-19. The CDR3 protein is CATSDPGQAETQYF. For the CDR3, the DNA is TGTGCCACCAGTGATCCGGGACAAGCGGAGACCCAGTACTTC.